The entry below gives a single T cell receptor beta chain sequence along with its context. This CDR3 has 15 amino acids. With V trimmed by 6 bases and J by 10 bases, 11 bases remained unmatched. CDR1 is MNHEY and CDR2 is SVGAGI in the germline V gene. The data belong to a study of sequential checkpoint blockade in melanoma. The treatment was: randomized to nivolumab then ipilimumab (arm A) or the reverse (arm B). Clones were sequenced by immunoSEQ multiplex PCR, and TCRdb holds only the in-frame ones, with some missing. The sample has fewer than 25,000 clones, roughly 80% seen once. This receptor was identified in a human donor with melanoma. The chain recombines TRBV6-5 with TRBJ1-4; 10 bases map to TRBD1. The sequencing here drew on CD8+ T cells sorted from blood (inferred from file names), taken from a patient given nivolumab and ipilimumab in sequence. The chain's CDR3 is CASSSTGGGLSKLFF. CDR3 in DNA: TGTGCCAGCAGCTCGACAGGGGGCGGGTTATCAAAACTGTTTTTT.